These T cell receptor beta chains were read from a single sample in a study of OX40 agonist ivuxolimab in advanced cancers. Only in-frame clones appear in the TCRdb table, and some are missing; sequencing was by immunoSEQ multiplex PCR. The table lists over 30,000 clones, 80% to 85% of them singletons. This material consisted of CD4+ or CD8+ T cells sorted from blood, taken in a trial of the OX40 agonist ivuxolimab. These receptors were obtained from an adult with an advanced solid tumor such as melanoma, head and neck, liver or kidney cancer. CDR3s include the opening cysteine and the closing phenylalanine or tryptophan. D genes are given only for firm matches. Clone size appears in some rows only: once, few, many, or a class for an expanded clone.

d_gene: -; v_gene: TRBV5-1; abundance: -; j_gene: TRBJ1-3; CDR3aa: CASSLLGEDSGNTIYF; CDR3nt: TGCGCCAGCAGCTTGCTCGGGGAAGACTCTGGAAACACCATATATTTT
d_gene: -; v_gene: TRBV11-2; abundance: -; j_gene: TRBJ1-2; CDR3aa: CASRSGLGGYGYTF; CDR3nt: TGTGCCAGCCGATCAGGTTTGGGAGGCTATGGCTACACCTTC
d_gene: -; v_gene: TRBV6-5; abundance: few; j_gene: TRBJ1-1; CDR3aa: CASTPAERNTEAFF; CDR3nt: TGTGCCAGCACTCCGGCGGAACGAAACACTGAAGCTTTCTTT
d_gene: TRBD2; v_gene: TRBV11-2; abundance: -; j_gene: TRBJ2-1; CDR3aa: CASSRKLAGGNEQFF; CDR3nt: TGTGCCAGCAGCCGAAAACTAGCGGGGGGAAATGAGCAGTTCTTC
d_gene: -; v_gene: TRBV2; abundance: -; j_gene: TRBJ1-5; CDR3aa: CASSSFSNQPQHF; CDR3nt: TGTGCCAGCAGTTCATTTAGCAATCAGCCCCAGCATTTT
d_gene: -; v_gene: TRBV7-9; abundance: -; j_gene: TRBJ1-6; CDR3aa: CASSVGYFNTSHSPLHF; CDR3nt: TGTGCCAGCAGCGTCGGGTACTTTAATACAAGCCATTCACCCCTCCACTTT
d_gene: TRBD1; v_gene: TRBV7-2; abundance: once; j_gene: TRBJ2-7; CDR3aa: CASSVRQGGIYEQYF; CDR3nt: TGTGCCAGCAGCGTCAGACAGGGGGGTATCTACGAGCAGTACTTC
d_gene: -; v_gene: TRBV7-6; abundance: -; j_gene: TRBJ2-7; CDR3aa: CASSLPSSYEQYF; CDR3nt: TGTGCCAGCAGCTTACCATCTTCCTACGAGCAGTACTTC
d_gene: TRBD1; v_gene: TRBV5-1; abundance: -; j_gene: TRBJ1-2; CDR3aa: CASSLVAGGPPNGYTF; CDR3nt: TGCGCCAGCAGCTTGGTGGCAGGGGGCCCGCCTAATGGCTACACCTTC
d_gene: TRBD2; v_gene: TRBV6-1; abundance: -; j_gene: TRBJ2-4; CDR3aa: CASGTSGLAKNIQYF; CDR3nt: TGTGCCTCCGGGACTAGCGGACTAGCCAAAAACATTCAGTACTTC
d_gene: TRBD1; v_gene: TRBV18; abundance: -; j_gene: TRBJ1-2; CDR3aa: CASSAGTGIYGYTF; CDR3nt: TGTGCCAGCTCGGCTGGGACAGGGATCTATGGCTACACCTTC
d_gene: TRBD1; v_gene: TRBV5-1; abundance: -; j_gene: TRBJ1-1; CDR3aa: CASSKGQPNTEAFF; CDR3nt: TGCGCCAGCAGCAAGGGACAGCCGAACACTGAAGCTTTCTTT
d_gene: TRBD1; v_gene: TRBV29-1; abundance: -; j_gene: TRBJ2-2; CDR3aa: CSVTDRSSGELFF; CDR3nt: TGCAGCGTTACGGACAGGTCCTCCGGGGAGCTGTTTTTT
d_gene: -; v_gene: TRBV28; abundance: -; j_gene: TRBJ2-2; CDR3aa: CASSTNTEELFF; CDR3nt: TGTGCCAGCAGTACGAACACCGAGGAGCTGTTTTTT
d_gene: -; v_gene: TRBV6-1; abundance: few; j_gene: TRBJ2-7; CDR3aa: CASRLRESYEQYF; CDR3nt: TGTGCCAGCAGGCTAAGAGAGTCCTACGAGCAGTACTTC
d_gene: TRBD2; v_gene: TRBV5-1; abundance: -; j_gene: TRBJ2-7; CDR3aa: CASSLVSGGVNEQYF; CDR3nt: TGCGCCAGCAGCTTGGTATCGGGGGGAGTCAACGAGCAGTACTTC
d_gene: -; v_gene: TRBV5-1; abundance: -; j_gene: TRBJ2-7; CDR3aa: CASTPSGVYTYEQYF; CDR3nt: TGCGCCAGCACCCCCTCGGGGGTCTACACCTACGAGCAGTACTTC
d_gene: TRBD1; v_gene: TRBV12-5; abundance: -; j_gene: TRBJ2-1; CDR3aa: CASGLGQGSNEQFF; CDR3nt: TGTGCTAGTGGTTTAGGACAGGGGTCCAATGAGCAGTTCTTC
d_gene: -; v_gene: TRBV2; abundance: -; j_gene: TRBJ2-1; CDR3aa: CASSLQGMFGNEQFF; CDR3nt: TGTGCCAGCAGTCTACAGGGAATGTTTGGCAATGAGCAGTTCTTC
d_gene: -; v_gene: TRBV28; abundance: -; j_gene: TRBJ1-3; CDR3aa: CASSLDLSGNTIYF; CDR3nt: TGTGCCAGCAGTCTGGACCTCTCTGGAAACACCATATATTTT
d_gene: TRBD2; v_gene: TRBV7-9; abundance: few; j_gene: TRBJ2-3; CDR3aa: CASSLLVTSGTDTQYF; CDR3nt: TGTGCCAGCAGCCTACTCGTGACTAGCGGCACAGATACGCAGTATTTT
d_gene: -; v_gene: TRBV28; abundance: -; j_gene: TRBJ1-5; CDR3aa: CASSPGGFYQPQHF; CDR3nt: TGTGCCAGCAGCCCGGGGGGATTCTATCAGCCCCAGCATTTT
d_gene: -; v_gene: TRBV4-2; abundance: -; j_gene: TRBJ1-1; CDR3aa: CASSQDSFINTEAFF; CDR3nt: TGTGCCAGCAGCCAAGATTCGTTCATTAACACTGAAGCTTTCTTT
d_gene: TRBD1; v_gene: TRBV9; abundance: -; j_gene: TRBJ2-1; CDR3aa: CASSHLDRRNEQFF; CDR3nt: TGTGCCAGCAGCCATCTGGACAGGCGAAATGAGCAGTTCTTC
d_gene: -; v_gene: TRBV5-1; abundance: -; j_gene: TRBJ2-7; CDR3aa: CASSLEGTWSASYEQYF; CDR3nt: TGCGCCAGCAGCTTGGAAGGGACCTGGTCCGCATCCTACGAGCAGTACTTC
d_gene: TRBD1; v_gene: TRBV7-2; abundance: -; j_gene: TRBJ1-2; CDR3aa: CASSLSLTVLTGGIYGYTF; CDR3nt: TGTGCCAGCAGCTTATCATTAACGGTATTGACAGGGGGAATCTATGGCTACACCTTC
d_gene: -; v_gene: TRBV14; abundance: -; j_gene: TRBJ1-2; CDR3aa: CASSQEGWSWNYGYTF; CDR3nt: TGTGCCAGCAGCCAAGAAGGTTGGAGTTGGAACTATGGCTACACCTTC
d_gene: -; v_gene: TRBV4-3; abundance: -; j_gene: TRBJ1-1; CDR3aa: CASSQGQLNTEAFF; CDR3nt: TGCGCCAGCAGCCAAGGACAGTTGAACACTGAAGCTTTCTTT
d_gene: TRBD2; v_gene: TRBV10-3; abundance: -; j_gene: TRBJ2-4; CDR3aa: CAISGGREVAKNIQYF; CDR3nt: TGTGCCATCAGTGGGGGACGGGAGGTAGCCAAAAACATTCAGTACTTC
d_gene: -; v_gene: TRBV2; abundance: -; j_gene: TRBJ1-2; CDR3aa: CASSDGRSGGYTF; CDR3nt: TGTGCCAGCAGTGACGGCAGGTCTGGAGGCTACACCTTC
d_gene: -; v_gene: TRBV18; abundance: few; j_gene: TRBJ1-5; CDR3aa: CASSPRQGNQPQHF; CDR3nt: TGTGCCAGCTCACCGAGGCAGGGGAATCAGCCCCAGCATTTT
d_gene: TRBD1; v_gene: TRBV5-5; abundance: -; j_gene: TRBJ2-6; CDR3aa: CASSQRTGSGANVLTF; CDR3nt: TGTGCCAGCAGCCAGCGGACAGGGAGTGGGGCCAACGTCCTGACTTTC
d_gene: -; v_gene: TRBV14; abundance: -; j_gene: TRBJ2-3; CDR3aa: CASSPPRRGSTDTQYF; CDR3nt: TGTGCCAGCAGCCCCCCTCGACGGGGTAGCACAGATACGCAGTATTTT
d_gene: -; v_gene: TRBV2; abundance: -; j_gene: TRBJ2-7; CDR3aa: CASGMAHEQYF; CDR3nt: TGTGCCAGCGGGATGGCCCACGAGCAGTACTTC
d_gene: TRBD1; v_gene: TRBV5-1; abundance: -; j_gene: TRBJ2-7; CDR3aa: CASSLSDRGDEQYF; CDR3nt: TGCGCCAGCAGCTTAAGTGACAGGGGCGACGAGCAGTACTTC
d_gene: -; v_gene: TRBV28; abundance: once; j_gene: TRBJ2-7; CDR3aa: CASSLESYEQYF; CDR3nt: TGTGCCAGCAGTTTGGAGTCCTACGAGCAGTACTTC
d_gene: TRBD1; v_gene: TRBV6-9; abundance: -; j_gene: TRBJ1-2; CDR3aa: CASSKALDTGGNYGYTF; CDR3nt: TGTGCCAGCAGCAAAGCTCTAGATACAGGGGGTAACTATGGCTACACCTTC
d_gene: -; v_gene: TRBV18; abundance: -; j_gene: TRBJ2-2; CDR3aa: CASSPTANTGELFF; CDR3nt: TGTGCCAGCTCACCGACAGCGAACACCGGGGAGCTGTTTTTT
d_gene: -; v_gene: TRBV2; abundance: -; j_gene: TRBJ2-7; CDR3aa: CASSEATRYEQYF; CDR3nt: TGTGCCAGCAGTGAAGCGACCCGCTACGAGCAGTACTTC
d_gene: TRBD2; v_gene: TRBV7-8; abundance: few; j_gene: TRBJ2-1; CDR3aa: CASSLGGGPYNEQFF; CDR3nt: TGTGCCAGCAGCTTAGGCGGGGGGCCCTACAATGAGCAGTTCTTC
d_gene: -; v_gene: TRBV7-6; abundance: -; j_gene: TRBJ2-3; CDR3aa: CASSKRDTQYF; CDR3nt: TGTGCCAGCAGCAAGAGAGATACGCAGTATTTT
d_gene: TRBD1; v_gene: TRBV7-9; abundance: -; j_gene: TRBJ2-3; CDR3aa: CASSLGQGRVSTDTQYF; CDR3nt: TGTGCCAGCAGCCTTGGACAGGGGAGGGTGAGCACAGATACGCAGTATTTT
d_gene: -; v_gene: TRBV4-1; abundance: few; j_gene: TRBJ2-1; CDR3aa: CASSQVDLIAASSYNEQFF; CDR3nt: TGCGCCAGCAGCCAAGTAGATTTAATAGCGGCAAGCTCCTACAATGAGCAGTTCTTC
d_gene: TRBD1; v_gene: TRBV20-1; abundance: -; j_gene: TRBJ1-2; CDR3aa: CSATRGDGYTF; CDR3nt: TGCAGTGCTACCAGGGGGGATGGCTACACCTTC
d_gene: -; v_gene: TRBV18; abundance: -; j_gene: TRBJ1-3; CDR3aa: CASSPLPGGGDTIYF; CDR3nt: TGTGCCAGCTCACCCTTGCCGGGTGGTGGGGACACCATATATTTT
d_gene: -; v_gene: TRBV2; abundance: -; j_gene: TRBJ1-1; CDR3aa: CASSGKGTSTEAFF; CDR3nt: TGTGCCAGCAGTGGAAAAGGTACGAGCACTGAAGCTTTCTTT
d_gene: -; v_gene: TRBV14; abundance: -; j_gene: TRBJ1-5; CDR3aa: CASSQGLNQPQHF; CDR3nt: TGTGCCAGCAGCCAAGGTCTCAATCAGCCCCAGCATTTT
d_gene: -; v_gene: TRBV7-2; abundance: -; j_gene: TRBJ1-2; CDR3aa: CASVQGPSNYGHTF; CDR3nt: TGTGCCAGCGTCCAGGGGCCATCTAACTATGGCCACACCTTC
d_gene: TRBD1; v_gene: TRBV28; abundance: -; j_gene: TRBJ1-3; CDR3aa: CASSFSGQGIRNTIYF; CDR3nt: TGTGCCAGCAGTTTTAGTGGACAGGGTATTAGAAACACCATATATTTT
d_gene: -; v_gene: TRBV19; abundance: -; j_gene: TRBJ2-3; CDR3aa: CASSIGGISTDTQYF; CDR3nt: TGTGCCAGTAGTATAGGGGGCATTAGCACAGATACGCAGTATTTT
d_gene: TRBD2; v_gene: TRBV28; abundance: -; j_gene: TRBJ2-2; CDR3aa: CASRLAGAGYTGELFF; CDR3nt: TGTGCCAGCAGATTAGCGGGAGCGGGGTACACCGGGGAGCTGTTTTTT
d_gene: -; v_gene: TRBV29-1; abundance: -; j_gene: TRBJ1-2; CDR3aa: CSVDETVYGYTF; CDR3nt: TGCAGCGTTGACGAGACAGTCTATGGCTACACCTTC
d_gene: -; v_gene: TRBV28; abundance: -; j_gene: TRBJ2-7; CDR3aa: CASSSLAGGYEQYF; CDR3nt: TGTGCCAGCAGTTCCCTCGCGGGTGGCTACGAGCAGTACTTC
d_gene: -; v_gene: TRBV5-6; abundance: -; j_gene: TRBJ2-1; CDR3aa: CASSPLGLANNEQFF; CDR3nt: TGTGCCAGCAGCCCGTTAGGGCTAGCTAACAATGAGCAGTTCTTC
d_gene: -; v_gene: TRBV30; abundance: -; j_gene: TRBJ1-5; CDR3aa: CAWSGLGLSNQPQHF; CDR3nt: TGTGCCTGGAGTGGACTGGGTCTGAGTAATCAGCCCCAGCATTTT
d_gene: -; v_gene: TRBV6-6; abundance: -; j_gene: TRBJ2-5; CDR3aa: CASSYVGGETQYF; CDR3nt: TGTGCCAGCAGTTACGTAGGGGGAGAGACCCAGTACTTC
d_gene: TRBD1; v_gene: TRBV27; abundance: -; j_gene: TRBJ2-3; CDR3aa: CASTRGKGLGTQYF; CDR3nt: TGTGCCAGCACCAGGGGGAAGGGCCTGGGTACGCAGTATTTT
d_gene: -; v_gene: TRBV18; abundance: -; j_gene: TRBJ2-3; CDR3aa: CASSRDVVEFTDTQYF; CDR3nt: TGTGCCAGCTCCCGGGACGTTGTTGAATTCACAGATACGCAGTATTTT
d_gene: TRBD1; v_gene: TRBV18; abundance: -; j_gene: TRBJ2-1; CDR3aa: CASSPQGAYSYNEQFF; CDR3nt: TGTGCCAGCTCACCGCAGGGGGCGTACTCCTACAATGAGCAGTTCTTC
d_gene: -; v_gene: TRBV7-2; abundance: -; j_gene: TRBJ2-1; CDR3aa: CASSLDRTGLGNEQFF; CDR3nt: TGTGCCAGCAGCTTAGATAGGACGGGTTTGGGAAATGAGCAGTTCTTC